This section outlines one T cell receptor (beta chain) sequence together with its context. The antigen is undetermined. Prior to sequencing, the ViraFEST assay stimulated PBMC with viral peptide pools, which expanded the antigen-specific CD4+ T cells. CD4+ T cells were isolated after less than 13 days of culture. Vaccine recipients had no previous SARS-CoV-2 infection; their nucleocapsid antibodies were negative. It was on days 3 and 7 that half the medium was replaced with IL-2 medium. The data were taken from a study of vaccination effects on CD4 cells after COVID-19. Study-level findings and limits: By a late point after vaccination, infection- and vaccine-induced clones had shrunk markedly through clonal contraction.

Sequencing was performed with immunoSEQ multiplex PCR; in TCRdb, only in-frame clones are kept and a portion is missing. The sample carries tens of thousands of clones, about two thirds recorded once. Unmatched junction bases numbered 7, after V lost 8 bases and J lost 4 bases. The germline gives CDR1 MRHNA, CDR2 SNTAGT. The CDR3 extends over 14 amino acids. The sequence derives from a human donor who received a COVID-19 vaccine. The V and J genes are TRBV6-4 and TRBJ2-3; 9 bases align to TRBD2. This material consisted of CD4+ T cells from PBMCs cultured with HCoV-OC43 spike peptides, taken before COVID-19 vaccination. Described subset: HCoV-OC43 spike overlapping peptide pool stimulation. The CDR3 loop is CASALAGDSDTQYF. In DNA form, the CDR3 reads TGTGCCAGCGCCTTAGCGGGAGATTCAGATACGCAGTATTTT.